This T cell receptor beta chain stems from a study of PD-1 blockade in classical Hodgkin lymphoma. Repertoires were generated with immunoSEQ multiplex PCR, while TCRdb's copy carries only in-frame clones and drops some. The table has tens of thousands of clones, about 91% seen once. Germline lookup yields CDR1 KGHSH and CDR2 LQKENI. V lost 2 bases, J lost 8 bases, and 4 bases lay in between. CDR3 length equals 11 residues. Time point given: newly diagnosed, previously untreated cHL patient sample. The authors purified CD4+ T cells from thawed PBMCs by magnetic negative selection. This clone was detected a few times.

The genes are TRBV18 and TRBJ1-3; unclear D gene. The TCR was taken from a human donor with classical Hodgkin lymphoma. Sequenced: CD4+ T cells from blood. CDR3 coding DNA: TGTGCCAGCTCACCAACGGACACCATATATTTT. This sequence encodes CASSPTDTIYF.